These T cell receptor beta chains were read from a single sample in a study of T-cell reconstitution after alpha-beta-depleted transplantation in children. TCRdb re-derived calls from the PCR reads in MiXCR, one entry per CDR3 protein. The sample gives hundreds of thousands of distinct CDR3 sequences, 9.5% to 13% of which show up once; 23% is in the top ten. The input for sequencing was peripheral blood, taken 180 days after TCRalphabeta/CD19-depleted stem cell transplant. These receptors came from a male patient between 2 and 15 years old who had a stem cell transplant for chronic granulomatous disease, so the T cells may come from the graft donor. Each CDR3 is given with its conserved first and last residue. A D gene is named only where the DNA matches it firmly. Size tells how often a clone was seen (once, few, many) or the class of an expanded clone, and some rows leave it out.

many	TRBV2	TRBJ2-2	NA	CASSAVNTGELFF	TGTGCCAGCAGTGCGGTAAACACCGGGGAGCTGTTTTTT
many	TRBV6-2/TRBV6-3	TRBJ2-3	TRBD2	CASSHRLLAGMLADTQYF	TGTGCCAGCAGTCATCGGCTCCTAGCGGGAATGTTGGCAGATACGCAGTATTTT
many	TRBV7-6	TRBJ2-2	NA	CASSMRTENTGELFF	TGTGCCAGCAGCATGAGGACGGAGAACACCGGGGAGCTGTTTTTT
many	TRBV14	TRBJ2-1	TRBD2	CASSQVGTSGLQFF	TGTGCCAGCAGCCAAGTGGGGACTAGCGGGCTGCAGTTCTTC
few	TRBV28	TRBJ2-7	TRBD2	CASSRGSTYEQYF	TGTGCCAGCAGTCGCGGGAGTACCTACGAGCAGTACTTC
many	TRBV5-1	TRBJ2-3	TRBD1	CASSTGQGEDTQYF	TGCGCCAGCAGCACAGGACAGGGTGAAGATACGCAGTATTTT
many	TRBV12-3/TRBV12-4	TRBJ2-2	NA	CASSLIWGPGELFF	TGTGCCAGCAGTTTAATTTGGGGCCCCGGGGAGCTGTTTTTT
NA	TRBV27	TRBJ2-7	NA	CASSFLNSYEQYF	TGTGCCAGCAGTTTCCTCAACAGCTACGAGCAGTACTTC
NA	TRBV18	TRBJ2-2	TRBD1	CASSRLDRGTGELFF	TGTGCCAGCTCACGACTAGACAGGGGCACCGGGGAGCTGTTTTTT
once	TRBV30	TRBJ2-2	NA	CAWGLRAMYTGELFF	TGTGCCTGGGGGCTGCGCGCGATGTACACCGGGGAGCTGTTTTTT
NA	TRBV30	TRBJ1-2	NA	CASRNYLGEGYTF	TGTGCCTCCCGTAATTATTTAGGGGAGGGCTACACCTTC
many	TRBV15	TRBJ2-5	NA	CATSREVAGGETQYF	TGTGCCACCAGCAGAGAGGTGGCAGGAGGAGAGACCCAGTACTTC
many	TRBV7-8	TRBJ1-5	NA	CASSLGVTTVSNQPQHF	TGTGCCAGCAGCTTAGGGGTGACGACAGTGAGCAATCAGCCCCAGCATTTT
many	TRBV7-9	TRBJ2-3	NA	CASPLRAGNTDTQYF	TGTGCCAGCCCCTTGCGGGCAGGGAACACAGATACGCAGTATTTT
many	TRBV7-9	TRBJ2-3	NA	CASSRPWQGDRDTQYF	TGTGCCAGCAGCCGCCCGTGGCAGGGAGATCGAGATACGCAGTATTTT
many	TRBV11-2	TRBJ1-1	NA	CASSSAGGTGLGTEAFF	TGTGCCAGCAGCTCCGCTGGAGGGACGGGATTGGGCACTGAAGCTTTCTTT
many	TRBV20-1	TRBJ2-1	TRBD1	CSAREPTGMSRNEQFF	TGCAGTGCTAGAGAACCGACAGGGATGTCTAGGAATGAGCAGTTCTTC
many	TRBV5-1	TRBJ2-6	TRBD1	CASSVRDSRSGANVLTF	TGCGCCAGCAGTGTACGGGACAGCAGATCTGGGGCCAACGTCCTGACTTTC
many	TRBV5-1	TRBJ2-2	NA	CASSSGHFSNTGELFF	TGCGCCAGCAGCAGTGGACACTTCTCTAACACCGGGGAGCTGTTTTTT
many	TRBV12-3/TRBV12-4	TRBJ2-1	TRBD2	CASSLVRSGRAAYNEQFF	TGTGCCAGCAGTTTAGTTAGGAGCGGGAGGGCTGCCTACAATGAGCAGTTCTTC
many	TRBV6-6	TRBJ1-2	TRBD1	CASAGQADGYTF	TGTGCCAGCGCTGGACAGGCCGATGGCTACACCTTC
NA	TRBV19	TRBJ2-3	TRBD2	CASSPRVGGPPTDTQYF	TGTGCCAGTAGTCCCCGAGTGGGAGGGCCTCCCACAGATACGCAGTATTTT
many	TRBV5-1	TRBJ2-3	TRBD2	CASSEGTSGADTQYF	TGCGCCAGCAGCGAGGGGACTAGCGGAGCAGATACGCAGTATTTT
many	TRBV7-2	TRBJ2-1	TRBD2	CASSLVGLAGSYNEQFF	TGTGCCAGCAGCTTAGTGGGACTAGCGGGGTCCTACAATGAGCAGTTCTTC
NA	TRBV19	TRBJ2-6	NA	CASSIRRVISGANVLTF	TGTGCCAGTAGTATTCGGAGGGTGATCTCTGGGGCCAACGTCCTGACTTTC
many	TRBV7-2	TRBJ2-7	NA	CASSPRQRYEQYF	TGTGCCAGCAGCCCTCGACAGCGCTACGAGCAGTACTTC
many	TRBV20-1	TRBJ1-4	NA	CSARDLGQQNEKLFF	TGCAGTGCTAGAGACTTAGGACAGCAGAATGAAAAACTGTTTTTT
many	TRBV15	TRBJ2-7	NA	CATSRDSGSWEQYF	TGTGCCACCAGCAGAGATAGCGGCAGTTGGGAGCAGTACTTC
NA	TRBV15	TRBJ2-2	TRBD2	CATSRATSGGTGELFF	TGTGCCACCAGCAGAGCGACTAGCGGGGGGACCGGGGAGCTGTTTTTT
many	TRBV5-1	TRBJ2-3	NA	CASIMDPSRMDTQYF	TGCGCCAGTATAATGGACCCCTCAAGAATGGATACGCAGTATTTT
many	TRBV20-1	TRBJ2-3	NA	CSAPTNQITDTQYF	TGCAGTGCACCGACAAACCAAATCACAGATACGCAGTATTTT
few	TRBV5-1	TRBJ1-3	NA	CASSASQYRTEAPGNTIYF	TGCGCCAGCAGCGCCAGTCAATATCGGACTGAGGCACCTGGAAACACCATATATTTT
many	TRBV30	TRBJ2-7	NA	CAWSVTYEQYF	TGTGCCTGGAGTGTTACCTACGAGCAGTACTTC